This T cell receptor beta chain originates from a study of T cells in localized non-small cell lung cancer. Study findings and constraints: Adjacent uninvolved lung had the highest clonality, suggesting focused antigen responses. In adjacent lung appeared a median 57 of the top 100 tumor clones. Multi-region tumor sequencing was not done, so intratumor heterogeneity could not be excluded.

Germline values: CDR1 MDHEN, CDR2 SYDVKM. The germline V and J ends were trimmed by 2 bases and 4 bases, with 8 bases remaining between them. The CDR3 length is 13 residues. Comments on this clone: The antigen is not known.

Some clones are missing from TCRdb's copy, which holds only in-frame ones; the method was immunoSEQ multiplex PCR. This sample has around 2,000 clones, with approximately 30% found just once. Investigators took adjacent lung free of atypia at least 2 cm from the tumor margin. Sequenced material: normal lung tissue next to the tumor, taken before any cancer treatment. The TCR originated in a man aged 35-69 years with stage III lung adenocarcinoma. V usage is TRBV28 and J usage is TRBJ1-2, with D perhaps TRBD1 (5 bases). The CDR3 is CASSLRGSYGYTF. CDR3 in DNA: TGTGCCAGCAGTTTAAGGGGCAGCTATGGCTACACCTTC.